A selection of T cell receptor beta chains follows, all from one sample in a study of CD8 T cells in Susac syndrome. TCRdb used MiXCR to reprocess the immunoSEQ multiplex PCR reads, holding one entry per CDR3 protein. The repertoire holds more than 100,000 distinct CDR3 sequences, with around 96% as singletons. Sequencing input: CD4+ T cells from PBMCs. These receptors were collected from a human donor with Susac syndrome. Each CDR3 is given with its conserved first and last residue. A D gene is named only where the DNA matches it firmly. Clone size is shown for a subset of rows, as once, few, many or a class of expanded clone.

CDR3 length	D gene	V gene	J gene	clone size	CDR3 protein	CDR3 DNA
13	.	TRBV5-6	TRBJ2-5	.	CASSRGSVETQYF	TGTGCCAGCAGCCGGGGCAGTGTAGAGACCCAGTACTTC
14	.	TRBV29-1	TRBJ2-7	.	CSAVRQTDSYEQYF	TGCAGCGCTGTAAGACAGACAGACTCCTACGAGCAGTACTTC
15	.	TRBV5-1	TRBJ1-2	.	CASSPGLLRPYGYTF	TGCGCCAGCAGTCCCGGACTCCTGAGGCCCTATGGCTACACCTTC
15	.	TRBV30	TRBJ1-5	.	CAWSVRQGANQPQHF	TGTGCCTGGAGTGTAAGGCAGGGCGCCAATCAGCCCCAGCATTTT
15	TRBD1	TRBV4-3	TRBJ1-2	.	CASSLTPGTVYGYTF	TGCGCCAGCAGCCTTACTCCCGGGACAGTCTATGGCTACACCTTC
18	TRBD2	TRBV5-4	TRBJ2-4	.	CASSPTVAGGGAKNIQYF	TGTGCCAGCAGCCCCACGGTAGCGGGAGGAGGAGCCAAAAACATTCAGTACTTC
16	TRBD1	TRBV28	TRBJ2-1	.	CASYPRGQGNYNEQFF	TGTGCCAGCTATCCCCGAGGACAGGGGAACTACAATGAGCAGTTCTTC
16	TRBD2	TRBV7-2	TRBJ2-1	once	CASSPQTLAGSVEQFF	TGTGCCAGCAGCCCTCAAACTCTAGCGGGATCCGTTGAGCAGTTCTTC
15	TRBD1	TRBV28	TRBJ1-1	.	CASSSDRGWNTEAFF	TGTGCCAGCAGTTCCGACAGGGGCTGGAACACTGAAGCTTTCTTT
13	.	TRBV27	TRBJ2-7	.	CASRRDSFYEQYF	TGTGCCAGCCGGAGGGACTCCTTCTACGAGCAGTACTTC
15	TRBD2	TRBV15	TRBJ2-2	.	CATSSGLALSGELFF	TGTGCCACCAGCTCGGGACTAGCCTTGTCCGGGGAGCTGTTTTTT